This T cell receptor (beta chain) came from a study of T-cell memory formation after mild COVID-19. At the level of the study: TCR clusters largely stayed donor specific. Study observations and caveats: In pre-infection memory, a portion of responding clones appeared, which suggested that cross-reactive memory joined.

A single record per CDR3 protein comes from TCRdb applying MiXCR to the 5' RACE reads. Of fewer than 700,000 distinct CDR3 sequences in the sample, approximately 19% were seen once. The CDR3 is 17 residues long. Germline V gives CDR1 KGHDR, CDR2 SFDVKD. V was clipped by 5 bases and J by 2 bases; unmatched bases: 11. About this clonotype itself: Antigen specificity is unknown.

The rearrangement links TRBV24-1 to TRBJ2-3; 8 bases align to TRBD2. The clonotype comes from an adult woman who had mild COVID-19 (a few samples of this study predate the infection). Cell type and time point are not known. Sequencing was done on a sample of PBMCs or a T cell subset sorted from them (not recorded which). The CDR3 here is CATSGGAGVINTDTQYF. The CDR3 DNA reads as TGTGCCACCAGTGGAGGAGCGGGAGTGATTAACACAGATACGCAGTATTTT.